The sequence of this TCR beta chain was determined in a study of T cells in Graves' hyperthyroidism and ophthalmopathy. Broader study findings: Separation of ophthalmopathy from stable hyperthyroidism was achieved by a 13 V-J model.

Cells are PBMCs isolated from about 10 ml of fresh blood. This clonotype has at least ten counts. Its target is unknown. RNA transcripts yielded amplified TCR beta CDR3 regions. The TCR CDR3 first-round RT-PCR relied on the HTBI primer set. TCRdb fed the multiplex PCR reads into MiXCR, producing one record per CDR3 protein. This repertoire shows approximately 590,000 distinct CDR3 sequences, around a sixth found once; its top ten account for less than 9.5%. Germline assignment: CDR1 SGHTA and CDR2 FQGNSA. This CDR3 has 14 residues. V lost 4 bases and J lost 0, with 9 bases in between. This clonotype was sampled from a woman aged 25 to 45 with Graves' hyperthyroidism. Sequencing input: blood. This rearrangement joins TRBV7-2 to TRBJ2-5, with D unresolved. In nucleotides, the CDR3 is TGTGCCAGCAGCTCCTACACATACCAAGAGACCCAGTACTTC. It encodes CASSSYTYQETQYF.